This TCR beta chain was captured by sequencing in a study of regulatory T cells in long-lasting Graves disease. Germline trimming cut 5 bases from V and 2 bases from J; bases unmatched to any gene: 6. Germline lookup yields CDR1 SEHNR and CDR2 FQNEAQ (reference sequence). The CDR3 is made up of 14 amino acids. The table lists this clonotype with a few counts. Time point specified: newly diagnosed GD, antithyroid drugs for less than 3 months. The TCR library was made from RNA extracted from PBMCs. Arm-PCR with iRepertoire HTBI primers amplified the CDR3 regions for these TCR beta libraries. TCRdb redid the calling of the multiplex PCR reads with MiXCR, one entry per CDR3 protein. The sample records fewer than 550,000 distinct CDR3 sequences, roughly 15% being singletons. In addition, the sample was reused for a study of T cells in Graves' hyperthyroidism and ophthalmopathy. That paper notes: Thyroid ultrasound and orbital computed tomography, with clinical symptoms and serum thyroxine and TRAb, informed diagnoses. Ophthalmopathy was told apart from stable hyperthyroidism by a 13 V-J model.

The sequencing here drew on peripheral blood mononuclear cells (PBMCs), taken at new diagnosis, from a patient treated with antithyroid drugs. The chain carries TRBV7-9 and TRBJ2-7; the match to TRBD1 covers 7 bases. This TCR derives from a woman in her forties or fifties with Graves disease. In nucleotides, the CDR3 is TGTGCCAGCAGCCTTGGGACAGCCCCCTACGAGCAGTACTTC. Translated: CASSLGTAPYEQYF.